A few counts support the clone carrying this T cell receptor (beta chain). What it binds is unknown. Compared with germline, one end of the junction differs, possibly owing to a read error. These data originate in a study of early T cells in non-severe SARS-CoV-2 infection. The wider study: Whole-blood bulk RNA, unsorted, was sequenced, and chains were unpaired. Study observations and caveats: Matching results from VDJdb favored anti-spike CD8 responses, leaving private and CD4 specificities undetected.

Attachment of unique molecular identifiers to individual cDNA molecules was performed. TCRdb used MiXCR to reprocess the 5' RACE reads, holding one entry per CDR3 protein. The sample has 30,000 or so distinct CDR3 sequences; roughly 4.5% are singletons. CDR1 and CDR2 from the germline V gene are LNHDA and SQIVND (reference sequence). The CDR3 covers 13 residues. The gene calls are TRBV19 and TRBJ2-1; maybe TRBD2 (6 bases). The material sequenced was whole blood. This TCR was sampled from an adult who was a healthcare worker with PCR-confirmed SARS-CoV-2 infection or an uninfected control (not recorded which). This chain's CDR3 is CVSSTTGAGEQFF. The DNA for the CDR3 is TGTGTCAGTAGCACAACGGGAGCCGGTGAGCAGTTCTTC.